This T cell receptor (beta chain) was recovered during a study of T-cell memory formation after mild COVID-19. In the study overall: In these data, TCR clusters were largely donor specific.

One entry per CDR3 protein, called by TCRdb with MiXCR from the 5' RACE reads. Here the sample spans about 400,000 distinct CDR3 sequences, approximately 15% being singletons. Between the trimmed V and J ends, which lost 4 bases and 3 bases, there was a span of 7 bases. Germline assignment: CDR1 SNHLY and CDR2 FYNNEI. The CDR3 has 12 amino acids. This sequence joins TRBV2 and TRBJ2-7; a possible D gene is TRBD1 (5 bases). This receptor was taken from a man aged 18 to 30 who had mild COVID-19 (a few samples of this study predate the infection). Cell type and time point are not known. The sequenced sample was PBMCs or a T cell subset sorted from them (not recorded which). The CDR3 nucleotides are TGTGCCAGCAGTGGAGACAGCTACGAGCAGTACGTC. It encodes CASSGDSYEQYV.